This T cell receptor beta chain was identified during a study of blood T cell repertoires in COVID-19. Study-wide context: Samples of COVID-19 (acute and convalescent) were obtained from the United States, Italy and Spain. From T cells, B-cell-depleted T cells, or PBMCs came the material, which was cDNA or gDNA.

There are a few counts of this clone. As originally analysed: Estimates of nucleated cell counts were drawn from the amplification of reference gene primers. The table came from immunoSEQ multiplex PCR; TCRdb's copy has only in-frame clones and leaves some out. V, J and clone size are taken as reported in that table, and D and trimming were inferred from the DNA itself. The sample records approximately 290,000 clones, around 89% being singletons. Trimming left V 5 bases short and J 1 base short, with 8 bases between. CDR1 and CDR2 from the germline V gene are MNHEY and SVGAGI. This CDR3 has 13 amino acids.

The source is a man younger than 45 with acute or convalescent COVID-19. The chain joins TRBV6-5 to TRBJ1-1; D possibly corresponds to TRBD1 (6 bases). Input material: peripheral blood. CDR3 sequence reads: CASSRDKNTEAFF. DNA of the CDR3: TGTGCCAGCAGTCGGGACAAGAACACTGAAGCTTTCTTT.